The sequence of this T cell receptor beta chain was determined in a study of patients and donors after allogeneic stem cell transplantation. Ten or more counts support this clonotype. In TCRdb, the RT-PCR reads were re-called with MiXCR into one record per CDR3 protein. The table lists roughly 880,000 distinct CDR3 sequences, 18% of them singletons. The sample consisted of blood, either unsorted or a sorted T cell fraction (not recorded which). This TCR was recovered from a human donor who was either an allogeneic HSCT recipient or a stem cell or donor lymphocyte infusion donor (not recorded which). It is not recorded whose cells these are; they may come from a transplant donor.

CDR3 coding DNA: TGTGCCAGCAGTGACGCCACTCGTGGAGAGCAGTTCTTC. As protein: CASSDATRGEQFF. The V gene is TRBV25-1, the J gene TRBJ2-1; the D is unclear. The germline V gene encodes CDR1 MGHDK and CDR2 SYGVNS. This CDR3 is 13 amino acids long. Trimming pared 3 bases from V and 10 bases from J, leaving 13 bases between.